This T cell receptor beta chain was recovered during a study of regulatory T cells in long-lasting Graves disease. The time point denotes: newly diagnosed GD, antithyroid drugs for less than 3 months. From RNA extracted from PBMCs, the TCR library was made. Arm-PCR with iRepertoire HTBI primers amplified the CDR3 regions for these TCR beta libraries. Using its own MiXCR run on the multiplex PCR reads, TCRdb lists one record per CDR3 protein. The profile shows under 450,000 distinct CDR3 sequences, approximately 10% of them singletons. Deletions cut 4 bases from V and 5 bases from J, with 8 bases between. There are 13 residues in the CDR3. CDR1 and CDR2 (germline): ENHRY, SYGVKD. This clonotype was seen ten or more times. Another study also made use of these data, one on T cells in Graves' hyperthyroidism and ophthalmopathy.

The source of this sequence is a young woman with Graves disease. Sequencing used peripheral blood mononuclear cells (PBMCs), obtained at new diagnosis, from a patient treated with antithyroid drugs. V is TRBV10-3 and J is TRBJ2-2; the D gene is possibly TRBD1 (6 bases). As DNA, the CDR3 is TGTGCCATCAGTGTTCAGGGGACCGGGGAGCTGTTTTTT. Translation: CAISVQGTGELFF.